The entry that follows covers one TCR beta chain sequence. The antigen this receptor binds is unknown. No base qualities exist here, and no much larger clone lies one base off it. In total, approximately 610 healthy bone marrow donors made up the cohort. All cohort members were sampled while nominally healthy, although unrecorded immune exposures were likely present. The donor tested CMV seronegative and was one of the 352 seronegative cohort members. A peripheral blood sample was provided by each donor, and peripheral blood mononuclear cells were used for TCR beta sequencing. Genomic DNA extraction from the blood cell samples was performed with the Qiagen DNeasy Blood Extraction Kit. The CDR3 numbers 15 residues from cysteine through phenylalanine. Of all the DNA, just the CDR3 is kept, 45 bases in frame from base 1. V ends up 5 bases short and J 6 bases short, with an unmatched junction base count of 7. CDR1 and CDR2 are drawn from the germline V gene: SGHVS, FQNEAQ.

This sample was included in a study of cytomegalovirus exposure and HLA in healthy donors (TCRdb year 2017). About the full investigation: According to an earlier analysis of a few hundred of the donors, about 179 million T cells yielded some 120 million unique TCR beta sequences and about 280 Gb of sequence data. Four to six DR-DQ haplotypes were handled as single units for association and clustering, since linkage in the cohort was strong. The study combined high-throughput TCR immunosequencing, statistical association of individual TCRs with disease status, and machine learning to predict cytomegalovirus infection status. The aim of the study was to test whether cataloging public T cell receptors could identify signatures of past pathogen exposure. Both class I and class II loci were covered by HLA typing, at four-digit resolution. A later genetic analysis took genome-wide SNP genotypes for about 55% of the roughly 670 donors and used that subset as a discovery cohort. All discovery cohort repertoires had been generated using a single sequencing platform. Typing coverage differed by locus: A, B, C, DRB1 and DQB1 were typed in about 629-640 donors, DQA1 in 522, DPA1 in approximately 600, and DPB1 in 472. The T cell repertoires of some 700 subjects were profiled by immunosequencing and related to cytomegalovirus serostatus. Approximately 310 gigabases of sequencing data and approximately 80 million unique TCR sequences were included in an early release covering about 600 HLA-typed donors. To study patterns of TCR occurrence, a later analysis re-analyzed previously published TCR beta repertoires from 666 donors and added high-resolution HLA genotyping. In the later analysis, no new phenotypic data were used to find candidate immune exposures; instead, reliance was placed on TCR beta sequences and their occurrence across donors. Of the roughly 390 genotyped donors, approximately 80% fell in the genetic ancestry cluster associated with self-reported Caucasian donors. Besides the first cohort of roughly 640 subjects, a separate validation cohort made up of 120 different subjects was used. In an earlier analysis of 550 to 700 of the donors, high-throughput TCR beta sequencing was used to judge whether each TCR beta V gene segment behaved as functional or pseudogenic. Alongside the repertoire data, information on donor age, sex, ethnicity and CMV serostatus was compiled. Among some 400 genotyped donors of the cohort, an average of 235,054 unique TCR beta nucleotide sequences were sequenced per donor, 15% to 20% of them non-productive.

The library was prepared using the immunoSEQ multiplex PCR assay. A mixture of 60 forward primers for TCR Vbeta segments and 13 reverse primers for TCR Jbeta segments was used in the multiplex PCR. The CDR3 region of rearranged TCR beta genes was amplified from genomic DNA by a multiplex PCR assay. The Illumina HiSeq System was used to sequence the amplified TCR beta libraries as 87-base-pair reads. In the paper's pipeline: Across the 700 or so repertoires, a later analysis counted tens of millions of unique TCR beta chains, some 11 million of which were shared by at least two donors. A nearest-neighbor algorithm error-corrected the raw reads and collapsed the reads into unique sequences, merging closely related sequences to remove PCR and sequencing errors. To assign V, D and J gene segments, CDR3 sequences were aligned to IMGT reference sequences. Each retained sequence needed at least a six-nucleotide match to both a V gene segment and a J gene segment. A rearrangement counted as productive if the CDR3 had no stop codons and remained in frame with V and J, and every other rearrangement counted as non-productive. Following IMGT convention, CDR3 was defined as the stretch from the second conserved V-encoded cysteine to the conserved J-encoded phenylalanine. The earlier analysis of some 580 of the donors excluded any sequence lacking an unambiguous match to a single V gene segment. In an earlier analysis of several hundred of the donors, V segments were called functional above 56.7% productive rearrangements and were called segregating when the between-donor standard deviation exceeded 5%. A statistical classification framework was built for diagnosing cytomegalovirus status from the catalog of TCR beta chain sequences. In a later analysis, TCR nucleotide sequences were compared against IMGT/GENE-DB human TR gene sequences so that V and J genes could be assigned. A later analysis assigned CDR3 sequences and most-parsimonious VDJ recombination scenarios with the TCRdist pipeline. A later analysis defined each TCR beta chain by its CDR3 amino acid sequence plus V-gene family, and excluded reads lacking a unique V-gene family. As a way to deal with suspected cross-contamination and a sequencing artifact, a later analysis dropped 450 to 600 nucleotide sequences that were highly shared and had low generation probability. In a later analysis, a clonal expansion index for each public chain was calculated from normalized within-repertoire ranks of inferred template counts. In a later analysis, generation probabilities were computed with a VDJ recombination model fitted to out-of-frame rearrangements, and the resulting probabilities were checked against IGoR. In a later analysis, TCR-TCR, TCR-HLA and TCR-CMV co-occurrence was scored with hypergeometric tests, and a repertoire-size bias correction was applied to TCR pairs. False discovery rates were estimated in a later analysis by permuting HLA or CMV assignments 20 times. In a later analysis, co-occurring TCRs were grouped using DBSCAN, and TCRdist sequence similarity was added for clustering within HLA-allele-positive subsets. Repertoires with fewer than 30,000 or more than 120,000 public chains, plus five repertoires with anomalous nucleotide sharing, were excluded from co-occurrence clustering. TCRdb holds this immuneACCESS table with in-frame rearrangements only. Some clones are missing; in checked studies, unresolved V genes explain under half, and the rest has no known cause. The DNA gave D and trimming, while V, J and clone size come from that table. The sample records 160,000 or so clones, more than 65% of which are singletons. The top ten constitute 1.3% of the sample.

Broad study findings and their caveats: Most TCR sequences were observed very rarely across donors, whereas some public TCRs were present in many individuals. Because HLA typing was unavailable for some donors at each locus, only the typed subset was used in association tests. Because the 87-base-pair reads could not distinguish some IMGT-functional V segments, including TRBV6-2 and TRBV6-3, those segments were excluded. In both the original and validation cohorts, the classifier was reported to diagnose cytomegalovirus status with high specificity and sensitivity. The presence/absence analyses assumed that sequencing depth was roughly uniform across donors, and that assumption may not be true. A further reported finding was that TCR beta sequences accurately predicted the HLA-A and HLA-B alleles for most subjects in the first cohort. In this cohort, only TCR beta chains were sequenced, and detectable features were limited by the absence of alpha or paired-chain data. At a false discovery rate of 0.05, a later analysis linked 16,951 TCR beta sequences to specific HLA alleles. When HLA alleles, especially DR and DQ, strongly co-occurred, TCR associations were difficult to assign to individual alleles. In vitro tests confirmed that a few of the cytomegalovirus-associated TCR beta chains recognize cytomegalovirus antigens. A later genetic analysis reported fewer N-insertions in productive TCRs among donors in an Asian-associated ancestry cluster than the roughly 690-donor mean. CMV serostatus was the only immune exposure information available for the cohort. In a later analysis, HLA-associated TCR beta chains were found to be more clonally expanded and to have lower generation probabilities than equally common non-associated chains. Broadly in line with IMGT annotations, most TCR beta V segments showed up in productive rearrangements about 87% or about 30% of the time in an earlier analysis of around 600 of the donors. In a later analysis, most CMV-associated TCR beta chains were found to appear HLA-restricted, with HLA associations seemingly driven largely by CMV exposure. A cluster of highly shared sequence variants was judged likely to be a technical artifact of the sequencing pipeline. V-gene and J-gene trimming of TCR beta chains was associated with a missense DCLRE1C variant in a later genetic analysis, and the association was replicated in an independent cohort. In a later analysis, several top co-occurrence clusters were reported to appear linked to parvovirus B19, influenza, CMV and Epstein-Barr virus. According to a later analysis, TCR association rates differed among HLA loci, with DRB1 alleles showing the most associated TCRs and HLA-C alleles showing the fewest. Correlated functional status among segregating V segments might reflect linkage disequilibrium, but an unknown experimental factor could not be ruled out. The authors suggested that the approach could potentially be extended to other disease states and immunological phenotypes. A total of some 180 TCR beta chains were listed by the study as associated with cytomegalovirus. Because counts were too low, 15 to 20 rarely observed V segments, including chromosome 9 orphons, were excluded from the earlier analysis of 587 of the donors.

Sequencing was done on a sample of PBMCs. The rearrangement combines TRBV7-8 with TRBJ2-1; 10 central bases correspond to TRBD2. This receptor was identified in a woman aged 50 to 60 in good health and CMV-seronegative. The DNA is TGTGCCAGCAGCCCGAGCGGGAGGGGAATCAATGAGCAGTTCTTC. Its product reads: CASSPSGRGINEQFF.